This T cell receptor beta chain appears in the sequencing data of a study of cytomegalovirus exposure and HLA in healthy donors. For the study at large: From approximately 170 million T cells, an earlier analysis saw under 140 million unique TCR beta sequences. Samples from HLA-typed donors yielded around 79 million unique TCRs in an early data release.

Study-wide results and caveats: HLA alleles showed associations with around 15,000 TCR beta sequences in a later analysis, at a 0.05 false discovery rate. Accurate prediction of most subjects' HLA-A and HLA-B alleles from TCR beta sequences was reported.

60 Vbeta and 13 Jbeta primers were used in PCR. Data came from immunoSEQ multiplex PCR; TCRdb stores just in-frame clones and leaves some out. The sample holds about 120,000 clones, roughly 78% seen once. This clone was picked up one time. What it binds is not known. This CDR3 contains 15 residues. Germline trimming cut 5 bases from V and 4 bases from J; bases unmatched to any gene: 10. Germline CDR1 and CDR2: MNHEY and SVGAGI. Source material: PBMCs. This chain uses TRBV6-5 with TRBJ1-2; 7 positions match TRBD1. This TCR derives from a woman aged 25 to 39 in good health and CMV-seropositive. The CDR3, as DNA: TGTGCCAGCAGTACCGGGACAGAACAACTCTATGGCTACACCTTC. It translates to CASSTGTEQLYGYTF.